Presented here are 3 T cell receptor beta chains from one specimen sequenced in a study of shared clonotypes between healthy human individuals. Clones were sequenced by immunoSEQ multiplex PCR, and TCRdb holds only the in-frame ones, with some missing. The table records 600,000 to 750,000 clones, 72% of them present only once. Sequenced sample: memory CD4+ T cells sorted from blood. Subset described: CD45RA-negative fraction. These receptors were taken from a woman aged 25-40 years in good health.

The rearrangement uses TRBV11-3 and TRBJ1-4, with TRBD1 identical over 7 bases. V lost 1 base to trimming and J lost 7 bases; unmatched junction nucleotides: 12. Germline V lookup: CDR1 SGHNT, CDR2 YENEEA. CDR3 length equals 17 residues. CDR3 sequence reads: CASSLGIWTGEGEKLFF. The DNA for the CDR3 is TGTGCCAGCAGCTTAGGGATATGGACAGGCGAGGGTGAAAAACTGTTTTTT.

The chain links TRBV2 to TRBJ2-2; TRBD2 matches 13 bases. The CDR3 covers 15 residues. V was pared by 6 bases and J by 7 bases, with 5 bases of the junction left unmatched. The germline V gene has CDR1 SNHLY and CDR2 FYNNEI. The CDR3 reads CASRGTSGIGGELFF. As DNA, the CDR3 is TGTGCCAGCAGGGGGACTAGCGGGATCGGCGGGGAGCTGTTTTTT.

The rearrangement links TRBV5-1 to TRBJ2-7; 8 positions match TRBD1. This CDR3 spans 15 amino acids. V trimming: 0 bases; J trimming: 5 bases; junction bases outside the gene matches: 7. Per germline, CDR1 SGHRS and CDR2 YFSETQ. CDR3 coding DNA: TGCGCCAGCAGCTTGGGCACAGGGGGTCCCCACGAGCAGTACTTC. It is translated as CASSLGTGGPHEQYF.